The 18 T cell receptor beta chains given below trace back to one sample, sequenced in a study of shared clonotypes between healthy human individuals. Assay: immunoSEQ multiplex PCR; the TCRdb copy retains only in-frame clones and omits some. The table has more than 400,000 clones, almost 80% seen once. The specimen sequenced was PBMCs. The receptors shown here come from a woman between 40 and 50 years old in good health. Some clones in this sample may be carry-over from other donors' samples.

This clone showed up just once. The CDR3 bases are TGTGCCAGCAGGCTTAATACAGGGGTCCCGGGCTATGGCTACACCTTC. Translation: CASRLNTGVPGYGYTF. The chain links TRBV4-2 to TRBJ1-2; 7 nucleotides line up with TRBD1. V lost 6 bases and J lost 4; bases outside the gene matches: 14. Germline V lookup: CDR1 LGHNA, CDR2 YNFKEQ. This CDR3 contains 16 residues.

This clone appeared a single time. This chain connects TRBV5-1 to TRBJ2-2; 8 bases map to TRBD2. The CDR3 loop spans 15 amino acids. V shed 6 bases and J 3 bases; nucleotides not matched to a gene: 7. Germline CDR1 reads SGHRS; CDR2 reads YFSETQ. CDR3 nucleotides: TGCGCCAGCAAACGGCTAGCGGGCGACACCGGGGAGCTGTTTTTT. It codes for CASKRLAGDTGELFF.

This clone was recorded a few times. The chain links TRBV28 to TRBJ2-2; D is tentatively TRBD1 or TRBD2 (5 bases each). This CDR3 is built from 13 residues. V lost 3 bases and J 4 bases, leaving 6 bases between the germline ends. Germline lookup yields CDR1 MDHEN and CDR2 SYDVKM. DNA for the CDR3: TGTGCCAGCAGTTTCGGGGCCACCGGGGAGCTGTTTTTT. This translates into CASSFGATGELFF.

The gene calls are TRBV7-2 and TRBJ2-3; a weak D match, TRBD2 (6 bases). The V and J ends lost 5 bases and 6 bases respectively, with 24 bases between them. The germline gives CDR1 SGHTA, CDR2 FQGNSA. The CDR3 is 17 amino acids. The CDR3 loop is CASSTRDFVRIYDTQYF. The CDR3, as DNA: TGTGCCAGCAGCACCCGGGACTTCGTCCGTATTTATGATACGCAGTATTTT.

Points on this clone: The sample has other DNA sequences that encode this CDR3 too. The genes are TRBV18 and TRBJ2-7, with 10 bases matching TRBD1. Germline CDR1 KGHSH, CDR2 LQKENI. V shed 3 bases and J 3 bases; nucleotides not matched to a gene: 2. This CDR3 spans 14 amino acids. In DNA form, the CDR3 reads TGTGCCAGCTCACCCGGGACAGGGGACTACGAGCAGTACTTC. It translates to CASSPGTGDYEQYF.

The rearrangement joins TRBV6-1 to TRBJ2-5; TRBD2 matches at 11 bases. Germline V gene sequence: CDR1 MNHNS, CDR2 SASEGT. The CDR3 runs 15 residues. J gave up 5 bases and V 2 bases, and 4 bases lay outside the gene matches. CDR3 DNA sequence: TGTGCCAGCAGTGAACTGGGACTAGCGGTGGAGACCCAGTACTTC. Encoded protein: CASSELGLAVETQYF.

CDR3 region: CASSPRGQGYTF. The CDR3 coding sequence is TGTGCCAGCAGTCCCCGGGGACAAGGCTACACCTTC. V usage is TRBV28 and J usage is TRBJ1-2; maybe TRBD1 (6 bases). Germline assignment: CDR1 MDHEN and CDR2 SYDVKM. Trimming removed 5 bases at V and 8 bases at J, with 12 bases between. The CDR3 contains 12 residues.

V gene TRBV28 combines with J gene TRBJ1-2; 10 bases fit TRBD1. Germline CDR1 and CDR2: MDHEN and SYDVKM. V lost 3 bases and J lost 8; bases outside the gene matches: 6. The CDR3 runs to 14 residues. CDR3 protein: CASSFRDRGQGYTF. The CDR3 coding sequence is TGTGCCAGCAGTTTTCGAGACAGGGGGCAAGGCTACACCTTC.

This chain uses TRBV6-6 with TRBJ2-7, with D possibly TRBD2 on 5 matching bases. The CDR3 is made up of 13 amino acids. V was shortened by 7 bases and J by 2 bases, with 12 bases between the two germline ends. CDR1 and CDR2 (germline): MNHNY, SVGAGI (reference sequence). The DNA for the CDR3 is TGTGCCAGCACCCCAAGCGGCACCTACGAGCAGTACTTC. It codes for CASTPSGTYEQYF.

The V call is TRBV2, the J call TRBJ1-6; 9 bases fit TRBD1. Germline lookup yields CDR1 SNHLY and CDR2 FYNNEI. Trimming cost V 8 bases and J 8 bases; bases outside gene matches: 4. This CDR3 region has 13 residues. In DNA, the CDR3 is TGTGCCAGCGGGACAGGGTCGTATTCACCCCTCCACTTT. Protein: CASGTGSYSPLHF.

The table lists this clone with a count of one. The chain is built from TRBV29-1 and TRBJ2-1; D remains ambiguous. Germline CDR1 reads SQVTM; CDR2 reads ANQGSEA. The V and J ends lost 6 bases and 5 bases respectively, with 14 bases between them. The CDR3 totals 13 residues. The CDR3, as DNA: TGCAGCGTCGGTACCCCCCGGGACAATGAGCAGTTCTTC. Translation gives CSVGTPRDNEQFF.

V gene TRBV19 combines with J gene TRBJ2-2, with unresolved D. The CDR3 is made up of 11 amino acids. Between the trimmed V and J ends, which lost 7 bases and 7 bases, there was a span of 7 bases. The germline gives CDR1 LNHDA, CDR2 SQIVND (reference sequence). The chain's CDR3 is CASTQNGELFF. CDR3 DNA: TGTGCCAGTACCCAGAACGGGGAGCTGTTTTTT.

CDR3 in DNA: TGTGCCAGCAGTTTATACCCGGGGCGGTTCGACTCTGGAAACACCATATATTTT. Its translation is CASSLYPGRFDSGNTIYF. The chain is built from TRBV28 and TRBJ1-3; TRBD1 is a possible D gene (5 bases). CDR3 length: 18 amino acids. Trimming removed 1 base from V and 0 bases from J, with 16 bases in between. Germline V gene sequence: CDR1 MDHEN, CDR2 SYDVKM.

This clone was found once. This chain joins TRBV11-2 and TRBJ2-1; possibly TRBD1 for D (6 bases). The ends were cut back, 3 bases at V and 1 base at J, with 7 bases in the middle. Germline CDR1 and CDR2: SGHAT and FQNNGV. The length of the CDR3 is 14 residues. The CDR3 loop reads CASSFTGSYNEQFF. CDR3 sequence (DNA): TGTGCCAGCAGCTTTACAGGGTCCTACAATGAGCAGTTCTTC.

Here the CDR3 DNA reads TGCAGCGTTGTCTTCGGCGCAGATACGCAGTATTTT. Its translation is CSVVFGADTQYF. V and J are TRBV29-1 and TRBJ2-3; D remains unclear. The ends were cut back, 4 bases at V and 4 bases at J, with 9 bases in the middle. Germline V gene data show CDR1 as SQVTM and CDR2 as ANQGSEA. This CDR3 has 12 amino acids.

This clone came up a few times. This chain links TRBV30 with TRBJ1-3; D gene unclear. CDR3 length: 12 amino acids. Trimming removed 0 bases from V and 4 bases from J, with 4 bases in between. CDR1 and CDR2 (germline): GTSNPN, SVGIG (reference sequence). The CDR3 DNA follows: TGTGCCTGGAGTGTAGCCGGAAACACCATATATTTT. It specifies CAWSVAGNTIYF.

This chain uses TRBV6-5 with TRBJ2-2; TRBD1 agrees at 10 bases. CDR1 MNHEY and CDR2 SVGAGI come from the germline V gene. CDR3 length: 14 residues. V lost 6 bases and J lost 6; bases outside the gene matches: 4. The CDR3 nucleotides read TGTGCCAGCAGCTCCGGGACAGGGGCCGGGGAGCTGTTTTTT. It is translated as CASSSGTGAGELFF.

The gene calls are TRBV7-2 and TRBJ2-7; 9 bases fit TRBD1. The CDR3 is made up of 15 amino acids. CDR1 and CDR2 from the germline V gene are SGHTA and FQGNSA. J gave up 2 bases and V 5 bases, and 7 bases lay outside the gene matches. For the CDR3, the DNA is TGTGCCAGCAGCCATACAGGGGGCGGGACCTACGAGCAGTACTTC. Translated: CASSHTGGGTYEQYF.